These 30 T cell receptor beta chains were all obtained from the same sample, sequenced in a study of blood T cell repertoires in COVID-19. Assay: immunoSEQ multiplex PCR; the TCRdb copy retains only in-frame clones and omits some. This sample has 95,000 to 150,000 clones, with roughly four fifths found just once. The sample comprised peripheral blood. The source of these receptors is a woman in her 70s with acute or convalescent COVID-19.

The V and J genes are TRBV2 and TRBJ1-2; possibly TRBD1 for D (5 bases). The CDR3 has 15 amino acids. The V gene lost 7 bases and the J gene lost 8 bases, with 23 bases spanning the gap. The germline V gene has CDR1 SNHLY and CDR2 FYNNEI. This chain's CDR3 is CASTLLGTGGRGYTF. In nucleotides, the CDR3 is TGTGCCAGCACCCTCCTGGGGACCGGGGGTCGGGGCTACACCTTC.

The chain carries TRBV6-5 and TRBJ1-1; 7 bases are shared with TRBD1. CDR1 MNHEY and CDR2 SVGAGI come from the germline V gene. V dropped 0 bases and J dropped 5; count of bases not matched to a gene: 6. The CDR3 covers 15 residues. CDR3 in amino acids: CASSYSRTGLTEAFF. The CDR3 bases are TGTGCCAGCAGTTACTCGAGGACAGGTTTAACTGAAGCTTTCTTT.

This clone showed up just a few times. V usage is TRBV11-2 and J usage is TRBJ2-1; no definite D call. The V gene's germline CDR1 is SGHAT and CDR2 FQNNGV. This CDR3 region has 14 residues. Between the trimmed V and J ends, which lost 4 bases and 6 bases, there was a span of 13 bases. Here the CDR3 DNA reads TGTGCCAGCAGCTACCGACAAATAACCAATGAGCAGTTCTTC. This gives the protein CASSYRQITNEQFF. Full variable domain (remainder filled in from reference TRBV11-2 and TRBJ2-1): EAGVAQSPRYKIIEKRQSVAFWCNPISGHATLYWYQQILGQGPKLLIQFQNNGVVDDSQLPKDRFSAERLKGVDSTLKIQPAKLEDSAVYLCASSYRQITNEQFFGPGTRLTVL.

This chain joins TRBV11-2 and TRBJ1-2; the D is unclear. Germline CDR1 is SGHAT and CDR2 is FQNNGV. V was pared by 1 base and J by 8 bases, with 8 bases between. The CDR3 contains 12 residues. Here the CDR3 reads CASSLGREGYTF. CDR3 nucleotides: TGTGCCAGCAGCTTAGGACGGGAAGGCTACACCTTC.

The chain uses TRBV4-3 and TRBJ2-2, with D tentatively TRBD1 (7 bases). Germline CDR1 LGHNA, CDR2 YSLEER. This CDR3 is 19 amino acids long. Trimming left V 0 bases short and J 5 bases short, with 22 bases between. The CDR3 DNA sequence: TGCGCCAGCAGCCAAGAACCAGGGGGGCGGGTTGTATGGACCGGGGAGCTGTTTTTT. Its protein product is CASSQEPGGRVVWTGELFF.

This clone is a singleton in its sample. The V call is TRBV6-1, the J call TRBJ1-1; 8 bases are shared with TRBD1. Per germline, CDR1 MNHNS and CDR2 SASEGT. This CDR3 region has 14 residues. With 3 bases clipped from V and 5 bases from J, the junction kept 5 bases outside the gene matches. For the CDR3, the DNA is TGTGCCAGCAGTGACAGGGGGCGAAGAACTGAAGCTTTCTTT. Encoded protein: CASSDRGRRTEAFF.

This clone appeared a few times. This chain connects TRBV18 to TRBJ1-2, with D possibly matching TRBD1 (6 bases). V was trimmed by 3 bases and J by 4 bases, leaving 15 bases between them. The germline CDR1 and CDR2 sequences are KGHSH and LQKENI. The CDR3 covers 15 residues. CDR3 DNA: TGTGCCAGCTCACCGCAGACAGGAGAAGGCTATGGCTACACCTTC. Its translation: CASSPQTGEGYGYTF.

CDR3 in amino acids: CAWSGFGNQPQHF. CDR3 in DNA: TGTGCCTGGAGCGGATTCGGGAATCAGCCCCAGCATTTT. The rearrangement uses TRBV30 and TRBJ1-5; no firm D call. Trimming stripped 3 bases from V and 4 bases from J, with 10 bases between. CDR3 size: 13 residues. Germline values: CDR1 GTSNPN, CDR2 SVGIG (reference sequence).

The chain combines TRBV10-3 with TRBJ1-4, with D tentatively TRBD1 (6 bases). Germline values: CDR1 ENHRY, CDR2 SYGVKD. The CDR3 totals 14 residues. With 8 bases removed from V and 0 bases from J, the gap between germline ends came to 10 bases. This CDR3 is CAIRGGATNEKLFF. The CDR3, as DNA: TGTGCCATCCGAGGGGGAGCAACTAATGAAAAACTGTTTTTT.

The DNA of the CDR3 is TGTGCCAGCAGCACCCGGACTAGCTTGAATGAGCAGTTCTTC. Amino acids: CASSTRTSLNEQFF. This chain connects TRBV7-2 to TRBJ2-1, with 8 bases matching TRBD2. CDR1 is SGHTA and CDR2 is FQGNSA in the germline V gene. V lost 5 bases and J lost 7; bases outside the gene matches: 7. The CDR3 length is 14 residues. Complete variable domain (other parts from reference TRBV7-2 and TRBJ2-1): GAGVSQSPSNKVTEKGKDVELRCDPISGHTALYWYRQSLGQGLEFLIYFQGNSAPDKSGLPSDRFSAERTGGSVSTLTIQRTQQEDSAVYLCASSTRTSLNEQFFGPGTRLTVL.

CDR3 sequence: CASKTAGSTEAFF. The CDR3 region has the DNA TGTGCCAGCAAGACGGCGGGATCTACTGAAGCTTTCTTT. The chain recombines TRBV6-5 with TRBJ1-1; unclear D gene. The CDR3 loop spans 13 amino acids. V lost 7 bases to trimming and J lost 5 bases, with 14 bases between them. The V gene's germline CDR1 is MNHEY and CDR2 SVGAGI.

In DNA form, the CDR3 reads TGTGCCAGCAGCCAATCGGCGGGAGGGGTAACTGAAGCTTTCTTT. Its translation: CASSQSAGGVTEAFF. The chain combines TRBV7-2 with TRBJ1-1, with D possibly matching TRBD1 (5 bases). The ends were cut back, 5 bases at V and 5 bases at J, with 18 bases in the middle. Germline CDR1 SGHTA, CDR2 FQGNSA. The CDR3 totals 15 residues.

V and J are TRBV7-2 and TRBJ2-3, with 11 bases that match TRBD2. The CDR3 length is 16 residues. The J segment lost 2 bases and the V segment lost 8 bases, leaving 9 bases of the junction unmatched. The germline CDR1 and CDR2 sequences are SGHTA and FQGNSA. CDR3 sequence reads: CASGTLAGANTDTQYF. The CDR3 DNA sequence: TGTGCCAGCGGAACACTAGCGGGGGCCAACACAGATACGCAGTATTTT.

This chain links TRBV18 with TRBJ2-4; 7 nucleotides agree with TRBD1. This CDR3 has 16 amino acids. V lost 1 base, J lost 0 bases, and 3 bases stayed unmatched. The germline V gene encodes CDR1 KGHSH and CDR2 LQKENI. This CDR3 is CASSPQGALAKNIQYF. The CDR3 DNA is TGTGCCAGCTCACCACAGGGGGCATTAGCCAAAAACATTCAGTACTTC.

This rearrangement joins TRBV4-3 to TRBJ2-3; 8 positions match TRBD2. V lost 4 bases and J lost 2; bases outside the gene matches: 8. Germline lookup yields CDR1 LGHNA and CDR2 YSLEER. This CDR3 comprises 16 residues. The CDR3 sequence is CASSLEAGGYTDTQYF. DNA for the CDR3: TGCGCCAGCAGCCTCGAGGCGGGGGGATACACAGATACGCAGTATTTT.

This chain links TRBV5-4 with TRBJ2-3; D perhaps matches TRBD1 (5 bases). V gave up 2 bases and J gave up 10 bases, with 14 bases separating them. This CDR3 has 13 residues. Germline V gene lookup returns CDR1 SGHNT and CDR2 YYREEE (reference sequence). Here the CDR3 reads CASSFQGPAAQYF. The CDR3 DNA follows: TGTGCCAGCAGCTTTCAGGGCCCGGCGGCGCAGTATTTT.

V usage is TRBV7-6 and J usage is TRBJ1-2; 8 positions match TRBD1. Germline V CDR1 and CDR2: SGHVS, FNYEAQ. V shed 1 base, J shed 3 bases, and the junction held 4 bases outside the gene matches. The CDR3 covers 15 residues. The CDR3 DNA reads TGTGCCAGCAGCTTAGGGCAGGGGGCCGACTATGGCTACACCTTC. This codes for CASSLGQGADYGYTF.

The genes are TRBV5-1 and TRBJ2-3, with D tentatively TRBD2 (5 bases). V was shortened by 3 bases and J by 1 base, with 12 bases between the two germline ends. The CDR3 has 15 amino acids. Germline assignment: CDR1 SGHRS and CDR2 YFSETQ. CDR3 region: CASSSGVRGTDTQYF. The CDR3 DNA sequence: TGCGCCAGCAGCTCCGGGGTTCGGGGCACAGATACGCAGTATTTT.

The chain couples TRBV14 to TRBJ1-4; no clear D. This CDR3 is built from 13 residues. Germline loops: CDR1 SGHDN, CDR2 FVKESK. The ends were cut back, 1 base at V and 7 bases at J, with 7 bases in the middle. CDR3 DNA: TGTGCCAGCAGCCAAGGACACGTTGAAAAACTGTTTTTT. This translates into CASSQGHVEKLFF.

This chain uses TRBV2 with TRBJ1-6, with D maybe TRBD1 (6 bases). The CDR3 has 15 residues. CDR1 is SNHLY, CDR2 FYNNEI, per germline. Trimming took off 7 bases at V and 4 bases at J, with 14 bases between the two ends. This CDR3 is CASKQGRGYNSPLHF. The CDR3 DNA reads as TGTGCCAGCAAACAGGGTCGGGGATATAATTCACCCCTCCACTTT.

The rearrangement uses TRBV6-5 and TRBJ2-3, with 9 bases fitting TRBD1. With V trimmed by 8 bases and J by 1 base, 4 bases remained unmatched. The CDR3 loop spans 14 amino acids. Looked up from germline, CDR1 is MNHEY and CDR2 is SVGAGI. CDR3 bases: TGTGCCAGCGTGGACAGGGGAGGCACAGATACGCAGTATTTT. Translated, it gives CASVDRGGTDTQYF.

This clone was counted once. The V call is TRBV6-6, the J call TRBJ2-7, with TRBD1 as a possible D gene (5 bases). V gave up 0 bases and J gave up 3 bases, with 9 bases separating them. CDR3 length: 14 amino acids. CDR1 and CDR2 (germline): MNHNY, SVGAGI (reference sequence). CDR3 nucleotide sequence: TGTGCCAGCAGTTACTCGACGCAGGGCTACGAGCAGTACGTC. It translates to CASSYSTQGYEQYV.

The rearrangement links TRBV14 to TRBJ2-5; a possible D gene is TRBD1 (6 bases). This CDR3 contains 14 residues. The germline V and J ends were trimmed by 2 bases and 3 bases, with 10 bases remaining between them. Germline loops: CDR1 SGHDN, CDR2 FVKESK. The CDR3 DNA reads as TGTGCCAGCAGCCAAACGTACAGGGAAGAGACCCAGTACTTC. Its protein is CASSQTYREETQYF.

CDR3 in amino acids: CASSPTGGTGDTQYF. As DNA, the CDR3 is TGTGCCAGCTCACCTACGGGGGGTACCGGAGATACGCAGTATTTT. J is TRBJ2-3 and V is TRBV18; 7 bases map to TRBD2. V was clipped by 3 bases and J by 5 bases; unmatched bases: 8. Germline assignment: CDR1 KGHSH and CDR2 LQKENI. This CDR3 has 15 amino acids.

This sequence joins TRBV21-1 and TRBJ1-1. TRBV21-1 counts as a pseudogene. The CDR3 sequence is 14 residues long. CDR3 coding DNA: TGTGCCAGCAGACAACCACCCTCGGGCACTGAAGCTTTCTTT. This gives the protein CASRQPPSGTEAFF.

This clone was seen only a few times. The V call is TRBV6-6, the J call TRBJ1-6; a weak D match, TRBD1 (5 bases). The V gene lost 6 bases and the J gene lost 4 bases, with 31 bases spanning the gap. The CDR3 spans 21 residues. Germline loops: CDR1 MNHNY, CDR2 SVGAGI (reference sequence). As DNA, the CDR3 is TGTGCCAGCAGCACCATAAGTCGGCGGGGGTCCTTCTTTCCTTATAATTCACCCCTCCACTTT. Translated: CASSTISRRGSFFPYNSPLHF.

The chain couples TRBV11-3 to TRBJ2-5; 8 positions match TRBD1. With V trimmed by 5 bases and J by 2 bases, 7 bases remained unmatched. The CDR3 contains 15 residues. Germline V gene data show CDR1 as SGHNT and CDR2 as YENEEA. The CDR3 loop is CASSTGGILQETQYF. CDR3 bases: TGTGCCAGCAGCACAGGGGGTATCTTACAAGAGACCCAGTACTTC. Using reference TRBV11-3 and TRBJ2-5 for the parts outside the CDR3, the full variable domain is EAGVVQSPRYKIIEKKQPVAFWCNPISGHNTLYWYLQNLGQGPELLIRYENEEAVDDSQLPKDRFSAERLKGVDSTLKIQPAELGDSAVYLCASSTGGILQETQYFGPGTRLLVL.

The rearrangement uses TRBV18 and TRBJ2-2; D possibly corresponds to TRBD1 (5 bases). The CDR3 has 15 amino acids. Germline assignment: CDR1 KGHSH and CDR2 LQKENI. Trimming cost V 3 bases and J 4 bases, with 12 bases left between them. The CDR3 nucleotides are TGTGCCAGCTCACCCCAGGGCTTCGGCACCGGGGAGCTGTTTTTT. Translating gives CASSPQGFGTGELFF.

The chain couples TRBV15 to TRBJ1-5; D is unclear. The germline gives CDR1 LNHNV, CDR2 YYDKDF (reference sequence). The length of the CDR3 is 13 residues. Trimming took off 1 base at V and 3 bases at J, with 4 bases between the two ends. The CDR3 spells CATSRGANQPQHF. The DNA of the CDR3 is TGTGCCACCAGCAGAGGCGCCAATCAGCCCCAGCATTTT.

This clone showed up just a few times. This chain joins TRBV29-1 and TRBJ2-7; weak D call: TRBD1 (5 bases). Germline V gene sequence: CDR1 SQVTM, CDR2 ANQGSEA. CDR3 length equals 12 residues. Trimming took 1 base from V and 6 from J, leaving 10 bases between them. The CDR3 coding sequence is TGCAGCGTTGAAGGGGCAGGGCGCGAGCAGTACTTC. This sequence encodes CSVEGAGREQYF.